The clone carrying this TCR beta chain was counted once. Germline CDR1 GTSNPN, CDR2 SVGIG (reference sequence). V gave up 1 base and J gave up 8 bases; unmatched junction bases: 12. CDR3 length equals 16 residues. The record originates from a study of blood T cell repertoires in COVID-19. Authors' analysis steps: It was from reference gene primer amplification that nucleated cell counts were estimated. Data came from immunoSEQ multiplex PCR; TCRdb stores just in-frame clones and leaves some out. Clonal size and the V and J genes are those of that table, whereas D and trimming came from the DNA. Of some 44,000 clones in the sample, about 90% were seen once.

This chain uses TRBV30 with TRBJ1-4; 8 bases are a match to TRBD1. The sample taken for sequencing was peripheral blood. The clonotype originates from a human donor in a cohort sampled during active COVID-19. The CDR3 loop is CAWSGPAGGKGEKLFF. The CDR3 bases are TGTGCCTGGAGTGGACCCGCAGGGGGCAAAGGAGAAAAACTGTTTTTT.